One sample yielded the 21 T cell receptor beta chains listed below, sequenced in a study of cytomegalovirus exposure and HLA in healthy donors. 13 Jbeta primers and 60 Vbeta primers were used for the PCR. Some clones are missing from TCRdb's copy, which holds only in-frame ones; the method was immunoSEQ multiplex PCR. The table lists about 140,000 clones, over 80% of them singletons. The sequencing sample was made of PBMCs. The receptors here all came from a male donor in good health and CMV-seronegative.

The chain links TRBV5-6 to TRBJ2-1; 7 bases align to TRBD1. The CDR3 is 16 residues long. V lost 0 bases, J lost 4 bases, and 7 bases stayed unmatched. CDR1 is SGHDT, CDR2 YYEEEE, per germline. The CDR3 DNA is TGTGCCAGCAGCTTGGCCCGGGACAGCGGATACAATGAGCAGTTCTTC. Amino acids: CASSLARDSGYNEQFF. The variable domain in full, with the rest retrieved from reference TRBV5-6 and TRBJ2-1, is DAGVTQSPTHLIKTRGQQVTLRCSPKSGHDTVSWYQQALGQGPQFIFQYYEEEERQRGNFPDRFSGHQFPNYSSELNVNALLLGDSALYLCASSLARDSGYNEQFFGPGTRLTVL.

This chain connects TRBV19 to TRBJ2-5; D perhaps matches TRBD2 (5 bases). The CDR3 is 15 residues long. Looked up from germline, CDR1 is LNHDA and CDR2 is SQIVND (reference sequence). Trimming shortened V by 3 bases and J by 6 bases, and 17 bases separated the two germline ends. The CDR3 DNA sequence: TGTGCCAGTAGTATGGCGGGCCTCATCCCGAAGACCCAGTACTTC. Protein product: CASSMAGLIPKTQYF.

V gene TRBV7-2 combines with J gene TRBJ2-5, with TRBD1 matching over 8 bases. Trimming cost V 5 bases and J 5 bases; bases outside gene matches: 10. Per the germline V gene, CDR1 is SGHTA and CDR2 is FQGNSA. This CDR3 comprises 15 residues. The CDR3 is CASSGSGQGWETQYF. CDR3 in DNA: TGTGCCAGCAGCGGAAGCGGACAGGGCTGGGAGACCCAGTACTTC.

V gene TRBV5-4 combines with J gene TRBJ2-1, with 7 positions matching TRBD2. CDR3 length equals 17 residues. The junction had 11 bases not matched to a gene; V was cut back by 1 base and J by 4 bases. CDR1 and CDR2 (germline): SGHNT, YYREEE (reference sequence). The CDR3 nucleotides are TGTGCCAGCAGCTTGATAGGGCGGGGGAATTTTTACAATGAGCAGTTCTTC. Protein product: CASSLIGRGNFYNEQFF. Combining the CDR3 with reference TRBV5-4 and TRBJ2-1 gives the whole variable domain ETGVTQSPTHLIKTRGQQVTLRCSSQSGHNTVSWYQQALGQGPQFIFQYYREEENGRGNFPPRFSGLQFPNYSSELNVNALELDDSALYLCASSLIGRGNFYNEQFFGPGTRLTVL.

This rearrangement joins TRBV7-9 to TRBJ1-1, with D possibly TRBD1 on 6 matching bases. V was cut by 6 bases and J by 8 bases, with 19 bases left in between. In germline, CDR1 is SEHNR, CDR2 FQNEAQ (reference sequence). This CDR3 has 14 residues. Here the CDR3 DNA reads TGTGCCAGCAGTTCCACAGGGTCTCCTGGAGAAGCTTTCTTT. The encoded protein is CASSSTGSPGEAFF.

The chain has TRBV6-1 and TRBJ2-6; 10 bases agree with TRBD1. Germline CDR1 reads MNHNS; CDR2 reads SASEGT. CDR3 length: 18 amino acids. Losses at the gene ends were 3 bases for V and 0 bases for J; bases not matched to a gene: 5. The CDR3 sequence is CASSDPGTGASGANVLTF. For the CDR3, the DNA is TGTGCCAGCAGTGATCCCGGGACAGGGGCCTCTGGGGCCAACGTCCTGACTTTC.

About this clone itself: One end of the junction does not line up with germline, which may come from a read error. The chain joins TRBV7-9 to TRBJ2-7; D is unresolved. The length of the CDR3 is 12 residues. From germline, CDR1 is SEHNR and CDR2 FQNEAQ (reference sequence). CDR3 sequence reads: CSSSLESYEQYF. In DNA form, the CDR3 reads TGTTCCAGCAGCTTAGAATCTTACGAGCAGTACTTC.

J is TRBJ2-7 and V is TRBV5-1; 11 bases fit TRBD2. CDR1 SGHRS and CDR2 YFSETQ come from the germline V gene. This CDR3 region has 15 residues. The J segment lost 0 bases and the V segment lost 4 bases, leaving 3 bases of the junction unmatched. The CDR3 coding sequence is TGCGCCAGCAGCCCGACTAGCGGGAACTCCTACGAGCAGTACTTC. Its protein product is CASSPTSGNSYEQYF.

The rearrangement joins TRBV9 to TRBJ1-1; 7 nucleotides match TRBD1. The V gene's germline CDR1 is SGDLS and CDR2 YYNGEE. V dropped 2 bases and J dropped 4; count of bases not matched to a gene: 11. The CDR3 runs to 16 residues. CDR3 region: CASSVYDQGVFTEAFF. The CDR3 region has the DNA TGTGCCAGCAGCGTTTATGACCAGGGGGTTTTCACTGAAGCTTTCTTT.

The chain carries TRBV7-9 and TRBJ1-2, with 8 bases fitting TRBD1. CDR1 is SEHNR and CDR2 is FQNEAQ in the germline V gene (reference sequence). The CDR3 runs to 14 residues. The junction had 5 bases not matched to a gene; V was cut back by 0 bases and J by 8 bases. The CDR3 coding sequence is TGTGCCAGCAGCTTAGCGGGGACAGGCCGAGGCTACACCTTC. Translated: CASSLAGTGRGYTF.

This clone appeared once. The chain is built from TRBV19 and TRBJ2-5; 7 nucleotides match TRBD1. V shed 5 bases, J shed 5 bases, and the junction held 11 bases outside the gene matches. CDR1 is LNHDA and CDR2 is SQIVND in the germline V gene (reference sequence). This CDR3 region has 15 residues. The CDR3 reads CASSLRTGPLETQYF. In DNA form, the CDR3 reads TGTGCCAGTAGTCTACGGACAGGTCCTTTGGAGACCCAGTACTTC.

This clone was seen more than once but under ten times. The CDR3 spells CASSPGTGYGNTIYF. DNA of the CDR3: TGTGCCAGCAGTCCCGGGACAGGGTACGGAAACACCATATATTTT. The chain is built from TRBV27 and TRBJ1-3; 9 nucleotides agree with TRBD1. CDR3 size: 15 residues. CDR1 is MNHEY, CDR2 SMNVEV, per germline (reference sequence). Germline trimming cut 5 bases from V and 4 bases from J; bases unmatched to any gene: 6.

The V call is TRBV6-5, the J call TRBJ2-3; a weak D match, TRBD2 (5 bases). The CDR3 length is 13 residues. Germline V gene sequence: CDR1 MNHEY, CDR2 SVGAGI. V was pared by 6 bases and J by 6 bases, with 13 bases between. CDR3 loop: CASSGWIADTQYF. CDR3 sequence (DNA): TGTGCCAGCAGCGGATGGATAGCGGATACGCAGTATTTT.

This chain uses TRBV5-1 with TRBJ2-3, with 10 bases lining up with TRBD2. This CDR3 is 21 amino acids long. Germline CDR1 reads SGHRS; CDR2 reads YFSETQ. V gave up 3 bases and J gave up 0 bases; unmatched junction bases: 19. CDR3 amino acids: CASSSVGLAGASPFSTDTQYF. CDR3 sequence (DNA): TGCGCCAGCAGCTCAGTGGGGCTAGCGGGGGCCTCTCCATTTAGCACAGATACGCAGTATTTT. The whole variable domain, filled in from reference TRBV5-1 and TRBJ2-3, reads KAGVTQTPRYLIKTRGQQVTLSCSPISGHRSVSWYQQTPGQGLQFLFEYFSETQRNKGNFPGRFSGRQFSNSRSEMNVSTLELGDSALYLCASSSVGLAGASPFSTDTQYFGPGTRLTVL.

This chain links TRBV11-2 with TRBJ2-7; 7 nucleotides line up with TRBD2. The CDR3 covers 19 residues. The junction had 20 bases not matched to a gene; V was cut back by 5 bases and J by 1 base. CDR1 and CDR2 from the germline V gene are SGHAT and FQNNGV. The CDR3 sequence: CASSPERIIREALSYEQYF. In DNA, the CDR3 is TGTGCCAGCAGCCCAGAACGGATAATTCGGGAGGCCCTTTCCTACGAGCAGTACTTC.

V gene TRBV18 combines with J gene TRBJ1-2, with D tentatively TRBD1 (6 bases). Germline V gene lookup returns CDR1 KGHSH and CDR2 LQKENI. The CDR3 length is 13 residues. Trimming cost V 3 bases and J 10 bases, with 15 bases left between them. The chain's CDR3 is CASSPMDRKYYTF. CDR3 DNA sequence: TGTGCCAGCTCACCGATGGACAGAAAGTACTACACCTTC.

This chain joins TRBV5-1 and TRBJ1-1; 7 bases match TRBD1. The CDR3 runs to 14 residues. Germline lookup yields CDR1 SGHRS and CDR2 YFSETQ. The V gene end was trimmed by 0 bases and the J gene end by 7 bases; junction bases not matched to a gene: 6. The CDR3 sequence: CASSLEKGACEAFF. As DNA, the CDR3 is TGCGCCAGCAGCTTGGAAAAGGGGGCCTGTGAAGCTTTCTTT.

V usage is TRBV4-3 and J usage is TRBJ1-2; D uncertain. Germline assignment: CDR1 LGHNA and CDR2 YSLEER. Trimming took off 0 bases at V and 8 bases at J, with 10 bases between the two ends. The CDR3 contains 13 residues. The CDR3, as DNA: TGCGCCAGCAGCCAAGAGGTGTTGAGGGGCTACACCTTC. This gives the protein CASSQEVLRGYTF.

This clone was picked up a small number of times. DNA of the CDR3: TGTGCCAGAAGCTTGTCAGGGGCCGTCAGCAATCAGCCCCAGCATTTT. Translation: CARSLSGAVSNQPQHF. V usage is TRBV5-3 and J usage is TRBJ1-5; a possible D gene is TRBD1 (6 bases). TRBV5-3 is treated as an ORF (open reading frame) with a function not yet certain. The CDR3 is 16 residues long. Trimming left V 1 base short and J 1 base short, with 12 bases between.

The CDR3 protein is CASSEAGREQPQHF. The CDR3 coding sequence is TGTGCCAGCAGTGAAGCGGGACGGGAGCAGCCCCAGCATTTT. V gene TRBV6-1 combines with J gene TRBJ1-5, with D possibly being TRBD1 (5 bases). The ends were cut back, 0 bases at V and 7 bases at J, with 10 bases in the middle. The CDR3 totals 14 residues. Germline lookup yields CDR1 MNHNS and CDR2 SASEGT.

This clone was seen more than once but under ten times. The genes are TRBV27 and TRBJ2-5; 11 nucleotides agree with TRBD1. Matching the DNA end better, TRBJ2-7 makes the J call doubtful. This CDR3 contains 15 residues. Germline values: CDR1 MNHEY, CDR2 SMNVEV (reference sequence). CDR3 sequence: CASSPRTGGIGEQYF. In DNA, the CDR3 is TGTGCCAGCAGTCCCCGGACAGGGGGCATAGGCGAGCAGTACTTC.